This TCR beta chain was documented in a study of naive and memory T cell subsets (dated by TCRdb to about 2017). As for the study more broadly: Sorted naive and memory T cell subsets from peripheral blood were analyzed in the study using a UMI-based, open-source pipeline for TCR alpha and beta sequencing. IgG serology results and the functional CMV T cell responses were in complete agreement. RNA was DNase-treated and reverse transcribed with TCR constant-region primers, mostly using SuperScript III. Broad study findings and their caveats: RNA-based TCR counts may be affected by expression changes linked to T cell activation and differentiation. In both CD4 and CD8 cells, going from naive through CM, EM and EMRA, the Gini index went up while Shannon and inverse Simpson diversity went down. Following error correction, more than 85% of naive TCR sequences occurred only once, which made naive abundance distributions much steeper than those of memory subsets. TCR abundance followed a power law with an exponent that was different for naive and memory subsets but consistent across the three individuals. A few larger clonotypes were present in naive repertoires, especially CD8 naive repertoires, and these clonotypes were possibly memory cells re-expressing CD45RA. The repertoire findings for the naive and memory subsets could not be validated against a ground truth because none was available. Clonotypes were defined as single alpha or beta chain sequences, not paired alpha/beta receptors.

Separate amplification of TCR alpha and beta chain libraries was performed from the second PCR step onward. To determine each donor's CMV status, fresh PBMCs were stimulated overnight with CMV viral lysate, and IFNgamma production from CD4+ T cells was then assessed. Miltenyi beads were used first to positively select CD4 T cells, and CD8 T cells were then positively selected from the CD4-negative fraction. Cells stained for CD3, CD4, CD8, CD45RA, CD27 and a live/dead dye were sorted on a BD Aria II into four subsets by CD45RA and CD27. Three healthy volunteers provided blood, and the blood of each volunteer was split into CD4 and CD8 T cells and then into four differentiation subsets. About 110 ml of peripheral blood was collected from each donor, and PBMC were isolated from the blood using Ficoll-Paque PLUS density-gradient centrifugation. Sorted cells were lysed in RLT buffer, after which RNA was extracted using a Qiagen RNeasy kit and stored at -80 degrees C.

The library was prepared using UMI-ligation and nested PCR. The beta constant-region primer consisted of an equimolar mixture of two oligonucleotides that together covered TRBC1 and TRBC2. The ligated cDNA went through four rounds of PCR with nested alpha and beta constant-region primers together with the SP2 primer. T4 RNA ligase 1 ligated a single-stranded oligonucleotide carrying the SP2 primer and a 12-nucleotide UMI to the cDNA 3' end. Incubation of the ligation reaction was carried out at 16 degrees C for roughly 19-25 hours. PCR2 was typically run as a SYBR Green qPCR and stopped at a predetermined threshold to prevent over-amplification. Apart from the first purification, every purification step used Agencourt AMPure XP magnetic beads. Library quantification was done by Qubit, followed by a TapeStation check on which the main peak was expected at around 650 bp. Pooled libraries were sequenced on an Illumina MiSeq using v2 2x251 paired-end kits, and typically roughly 0.85-2.2 million reads were obtained per sample. Each sample's library went into the pool at approximately 4.2 nM, and roughly 5-8% PhiX was added to help with cluster recognition. Regarding the original processing steps: Decombinator assigned V and J genes to Demultiplexor-processed FASTQ reads by tag matching, allowing a single base-pair mismatch. By using UMIs, Collapsinator corrected both sequencing errors and the frequency errors caused by PCR heterogeneity. TCRs were translated and CDR3s were extracted from the conserved cysteine to the FGXG phenylalanine by CDR3Translator, with non-productive sequences being flagged. Gini, Shannon entropy and inverse Simpson indices were computed after subsampling the repertoires to the same number of UMI-defined TCRs. Power-law fits to clonotype abundance distributions were performed by maximum likelihood within the linear range. Similar UMI counts, unique TCR numbers and clonal distributions were obtained with the pipeline and with MIGEC on one naive CD8 sample. One analysis removed from the naive repertoire any naive TCRs that were also present in any memory subset from the same donor. The repertoires were searched for roughly 7,000 CMV-associated CDR3 sequences that had been compiled from VDJdb and a published dataset. TCRdb reprocessing: public reads trimmed at Q25 with fastp, clones called with MiXCR, in-frame beta chains kept. For every CDR3 protein sequence, its rows merge into one entry that carries the most common genes and DNA. The V and J calls, along with clone size, are taken from TCRdb and not from the paper's own processing. Recorded for this sample are around 93,000 distinct CDR3 sequences; around 10% of them occurred a single time. The top ten hold around 0.13% of the sample.

This clonotype turned up a few times. No antigen is known for it. There are no base qualities to consult, and no much larger clone falls within one base. Taken from the germline V gene, the CDR1 and CDR2 loops are MGHDK and SYGVNS. Trimming at the junction amounts to 6 bases on V and 0 bases on J, and the germline ends lie 18 bases apart. The CDR3 sequence holds 18 residues, the cysteine and phenylalanine included. Left in the record is the CDR3 DNA by itself, 54 bases read in frame from the first base. The sequenced material came from naive CD4+ T cells from blood. Sample cell subset or site, as interpreted from the label and publication: naive T cells, CD45RA high CD27+. Rearrangement joined TRBV25-1 to TRBJ1-6; TRBD1 is a weak D gene call, 6 bases matching. This clonotype was obtained from a human donor in good health. The CDR3 reads as follows: CASSPRGSTSSYNSPLHF. The base sequence is TGTGCCAGCAGCCCAAGGGGGAGCACAAGCTCCTATAATTCACCCCTCCACTTT.